A selection of T cell receptor beta chains follows, all from one sample in a study of shared clonotypes between healthy human individuals. TCRdb's table, derived via immunoSEQ multiplex PCR, lists solely in-frame clones and lacks some. The sample has 1.5 million to 2.5 million clones, less than 95% seen once; the top ten hold 0.9% to 1.5%. The sequenced material came from naive CD8+ T cells sorted from blood. The receptor set was obtained from a man between 18 and 29 years old in good health. Each CDR3 is given with its conserved first and last residue. A D gene is named only where the DNA matches it firmly. Only part of the rows carry a size: once, few, many, or a class if the clone is expanded.

j_call | clone_size | d_call | v_call | cdr3_nt | cdr3_aa
TRBJ1-1 | . | . | TRBV2 | TGTGCCAGCAGTCCGGACTCTTGGACTGAAGCTTTCTTT | CASSPDSWTEAFF
TRBJ2-2 | . | TRBD1 | TRBV9 | TGTGCCAGCAGCGATTCCTGGACAGGAGGAAACACGAACACCGGGGAGCTGTTTTTT | CASSDSWTGGNTNTGELFF
TRBJ1-1 | . | . | TRBV6-5 | TGTGCCAGCAGTTACTCGGACTGGAACACTGAAGCTTTCTTT | CASSYSDWNTEAFF
TRBJ1-5 | . | . | TRBV10-2 | TGCGCCAGCAGTGAGAAGGGTAGGAGCAATCAGCCCCAGCATTTT | CASSEKGRSNQPQHF
TRBJ1-5 | . | . | TRBV19 | TGTGCCAGTAGTATGGCCACAGGTCTCTATAGCAATCAGCCCCAGCATTTT | CASSMATGLYSNQPQHF
TRBJ1-1 | . | TRBD1 | TRBV4-1 | TGCGCCAGCAGCCTAAGGACAGGGGGGACTGAAGCTTTCTTT | CASSLRTGGTEAFF
TRBJ1-6 | . | . | TRBV19 | TGTGCCAGTAGTACCCCCGGCGGGTCACCCCTCCACTTT | CASSTPGGSPLHF
TRBJ2-2 | . | . | TRBV6-5 | TGTGCCAGCAGTTACCTACCCCGGGGGGAGCTGTTTTTT | CASSYLPRGELFF
TRBJ2-7 | . | TRBD1 | TRBV6-5 | TGTGCCAGCAGTTACTCGGGACAGGAGTACGAGCAGTACTTC | CASSYSGQEYEQYF
TRBJ2-5 | . | . | TRBV7-9 | TGTGCCAGCAGCCTGGGGGCAGGACAGGAGACCCAGTACTTC | CASSLGAGQETQYF
TRBJ2-7 | . | TRBD2 | TRBV4-1 | TGCGCCAGCAGCCTGAAAGCGGGAGCGGGAGGCTACGAGCAGTACTTC | CASSLKAGAGGYEQYF
TRBJ1-1 | . | . | TRBV28 | TGTGCCATTGTGACACGAAACACTGAAGCTTTCTTT | CAIVTRNTEAFF
TRBJ2-6 | . | . | TRBV2 | TGTGCCAGCAGTGATGAGGGCTCTGGGGCCAACGTCCTGACTTTC | CASSDEGSGANVLTF
TRBJ2-2 | . | . | TRBV27 | TGTGCCACAGTCTCCTGGGAAACCGGGGAGCTGTTTTTT | CATVSWETGELFF
TRBJ1-6 | once | . | TRBV2 | TGTGCCAGCAGTGAAGGGTTAGGGGGGATCTTGTCCGATAATTCACCCCTCCACTTT | CASSEGLGGILSDNSPLHF
TRBJ1-1 | . | . | TRBV5-4 | TGTGCCAGCAGCTTGCCGGGGGCGAACACTGAAGCTTTCTTT | CASSLPGANTEAFF
TRBJ2-7 | . | TRBD2 | TRBV4-1 | TGCGCCAGCAGCGAGCGGGAGGGAAGGCATTACGAGCAGTACTTC | CASSEREGRHYEQYF
TRBJ2-7 | . | . | TRBV11-2 | TGTGCCAGCGGAGGACAGACCGACTACGAGCAGTACTTC | CASGGQTDYEQYF
TRBJ1-5 | . | . | TRBV28 | TGTGCCAGCAGTTTAGGGGGAGTGGGGCAGCCCCAGCATTTT | CASSLGGVGQPQHF
TRBJ1-6 | . | TRBD1 | TRBV7-8 | TGTGCCAGCAGGACAGGGGTTAATTCACCCCTCCACTTT | CASRTGVNSPLHF
TRBJ1-2 | few | . | TRBV7-9 | TGTGCCAGCAGCTTGGTGGGGGACTATGGCTACACCTTC | CASSLVGDYGYTF
TRBJ1-1 | . | . | TRBV7-6 | TGTGCCAGCAGCTTAAGCGGACAGCACACTGAAGCTTTCTTT | CASSLSGQHTEAFF